The 9 T cell receptor beta chains presented below share a single source sample, sequenced in a study of T cells after yellow fever vaccination. In TCRdb, the 5' RACE reads were re-called with MiXCR into one record per CDR3 protein. Among about 370,000 distinct CDR3 sequences, more than 9% were seen once, and the ten largest hold 15% to 20%. The starting material was PBMCs, obtained on the day of the first yellow fever vaccination. Receptors were obtained from a man younger than 35 who received the YFV17D yellow fever vaccine.

The table lists this clonotype with a few counts. This chain joins TRBV12-3 or TRBV12-4 and TRBJ1-5; no definite D call. The CDR3 runs 12 residues. The V gene lost 6 bases and the J gene lost 9 bases, with 12 bases spanning the gap. In nucleotides, the CDR3 is TGTGCCAGCAGCGAGGGTGAGGGGCCCCAGCATTTT. Translating it yields CASSEGEGPQHF.

The table lists this clonotype with a few counts. The chain is built from TRBV20-1 and TRBJ2-2; D is perhaps TRBD1 (7 bases). CDR1 is DFQATT, CDR2 SNEGSKA, per germline (reference sequence). Trimming cost V 5 bases and J 0 bases, with 13 bases left between them. This CDR3 spans 15 amino acids. The CDR3 nucleotides are TGCAGTGCTTCCCAGGGGGGCCCGAACACCGGGGAGCTGTTTTTT. It encodes CSASQGGPNTGELFF.

This clonotype showed up just a few times. The chain employs TRBV6-4 and TRBJ2-1, with 7 nucleotides matching TRBD2. The CDR3 totals 14 residues. CDR1 and CDR2 (germline): MRHNA, SNTAGT. J gave up 8 bases and V 3 bases, and 7 bases lay outside the gene matches. CDR3: CASSDGGEGHEQFF. The CDR3 region has the DNA TGTGCCAGCAGTGATGGGGGGGAGGGCCATGAGCAGTTCTTC.

The chain uses TRBV7-2 and TRBJ1-2; TRBD1 might be the D (6 bases). The CDR3 extends over 14 amino acids. From germline, CDR1 is SGHTA and CDR2 FQGNSA. V gave up 7 bases and J gave up 10 bases, with 22 bases separating them. The CDR3 nucleotides are TGTGCCAGCACTTACCTGTCAGTTCCAGGGGCCTACACCTTC. Amino acid sequence: CASTYLSVPGAYTF.

This clonotype has more than one count but fewer than ten. The chain is built from TRBV7-2 and TRBJ1-2; D is unresolved. Germline CDR1 reads SGHTA; CDR2 reads FQGNSA. The CDR3 runs 14 residues. Between the trimmed V and J ends, which lost 4 bases and 4 bases, there was a span of 13 bases. The CDR3 protein is CASSYGWETYGYTF. In DNA, the CDR3 is TGTGCCAGCAGCTACGGGTGGGAGACCTATGGCTACACCTTC.

The J gene is TRBJ1-1, the V gene TRBV20-1; D may be TRBD1 (5 bases). The CDR3 has 12 amino acids. The germline V and J ends were trimmed by 3 bases and 1 base, with 6 bases remaining between them. Germline V lookup: CDR1 DFQATT, CDR2 SNEGSKA (reference sequence). CDR3 DNA: TGCAGTGCTAGCACAGGGAACACTGAAGCTTTCTTT. It specifies CSASTGNTEAFF.

This rearrangement joins TRBV5-1 to TRBJ1-2; the D gene is possibly TRBD1 (5 bases). Germline V gene sequence: CDR1 SGHRS, CDR2 YFSETQ. The CDR3 is 15 residues long. Deletions cut 4 bases from V and 8 bases from J, with 21 bases between. CDR3 in amino acids: CASSGSERDPTGYTF. CDR3 sequence (DNA): TGCGCCAGCAGCGGATCAGAACGGGACCCTACGGGCTACACCTTC.

The chain combines TRBV12-3 or TRBV12-4 with TRBJ1-5; possibly TRBD1 for D (6 bases). V was cut by 4 bases and J by 6 bases, with 13 bases left in between. The CDR3 length is 14 residues. In DNA, the CDR3 is TGTGCCAGCAGTTCGGGGGCGCCAGGTCAGCCCCAGCATTTT. Its translation is CASSSGAPGQPQHF.

The chain uses TRBV24-1 and TRBJ2-2; 12 bases match TRBD2. This CDR3 has 19 residues. J gave up 6 bases and V 2 bases, and 12 bases lay outside the gene matches. In germline, CDR1 is KGHDR, CDR2 SFDVKD. CDR3 sequence: CATSDSRGLLAGGSGELFF. DNA of the CDR3: TGTGCCACCAGTGATTCACGAGGACTACTAGCGGGGGGTTCCGGGGAGCTGTTTTTT.